This T cell receptor (beta chain) was sequenced during a study of T-cell reconstitution after alpha-beta-depleted transplantation in children. Preparation of the TCRbeta library was carried out with unique molecular identifiers. One entry per CDR3 protein, called by TCRdb with MiXCR from the PCR reads. This table has about 360,000 distinct CDR3 sequences, about 14% appearing once. V was pared by 4 bases and J by 7 bases, with 17 bases between. This CDR3 spans 16 amino acids. The V gene's germline CDR1 is PRHDT and CDR2 FYEKMQ (reference sequence). This chain joins TRBV13 and TRBJ1-6, with D possibly being TRBD1 (6 bases). The TCR sequence derives from a human donor who donated a stem cell graft to a child with Fanconi anemia. The sample was PBMCs, taken from the stem cell graft. The CDR3 is CASSYRMQGTNSPLHF. CDR3 DNA sequence: TGTGCCAGCAGCTACCGTATGCAGGGGACCAATTCACCCCTCCACTTT.